A single sample gave rise to the 21 T cell receptor beta chains below, sequenced in a study of a mutant IDH1 vaccine in newly diagnosed glioma. Time point defined: week 11, during vaccination. Each vaccine dose was 300 ug of mutant IDH1 20-mer peptide, with topical imiquimod. Sequencing used immunoSEQ multiplex PCR; TCRdb keeps in-frame clones, though not all of them. The table includes fewer than 150,000 clones, roughly 88% detected once. These receptors are not linked to any known antigen. The starting material was PBMCs, obtained from a glioma patient whose treatment included an IDH1 peptide vaccine. The source of these receptors is a woman between 50 and 59 years old with glioma.

The chain couples TRBV5-1 to TRBJ2-1, with D unclear. The CDR3 totals 15 residues. V shed 0 bases and J shed 2 bases, with 9 bases lying between them. CDR1 and CDR2 from the germline V gene are SGHRS and YFSETQ. The CDR3 spells CASSLETTTYNEQFF. CDR3 DNA sequence: TGCGCCAGCAGCTTGGAGACAACTACCTACAATGAGCAGTTCTTC.

The chain couples TRBV11-3 to TRBJ2-4; D may be TRBD1 or TRBD2 (6 bases each). The length of the CDR3 is 17 residues. The germline V and J ends were trimmed by 0 bases and 0 bases, with 12 bases remaining between them. Germline assignment: CDR1 SGHNT and CDR2 YENEEA. The CDR3 reads CASSLDRGVLAKNIQYF. DNA for the CDR3: TGTGCCAGCAGCTTAGATAGGGGGGTTCTAGCCAAAAACATTCAGTACTTC.

The CDR3 sequence: CASSLAQQQYF. Here the CDR3 DNA reads TGTGCCAGCAGCTTAGCGCAACAGCAGTACTTC. The chain combines TRBV7-3 with TRBJ2-5; D is ambiguous. Trimming left V 2 bases short and J 11 bases short, with 9 bases between. Germline-derived CDR1 and CDR2 are SGHTA and FQGTGA. The CDR3 runs 11 residues.

This rearrangement joins TRBV12-2 to TRBJ1-2. TRBV12-2 corresponds to a pseudogene. The CDR3 is made up of 15 amino acids. CDR3 nucleotide sequence: TGTGCAAGTCGCCCAAGAGCCGGGACGGAGGATGGCTACACCTTC. This codes for CASRPRAGTEDGYTF.

CDR3 loop: CASSLGTGAVNTEAFF. In DNA, the CDR3 is TGCGCCAGCAGCTTGGGGACAGGGGCCGTGAACACTGAAGCTTTCTTT. The V call is TRBV5-1, the J call TRBJ1-1; 9 bases agree with TRBD1. This CDR3 contains 16 residues. The germline V gene encodes CDR1 SGHRS and CDR2 YFSETQ. V was clipped by 0 bases and J by 0 bases; unmatched bases: 3. Variable domain in full (rest from reference TRBV5-1 and TRBJ1-1): KAGVTQTPRYLIKTRGQQVTLSCSPISGHRSVSWYQQTPGQGLQFLFEYFSETQRNKGNFPGRFSGRQFSNSRSEMNVSTLELGDSALYLCASSLGTGAVNTEAFFGQGTRLTVV.

The chain carries TRBV4-1 and TRBJ2-5, with 10 bases aligning to TRBD2. This CDR3 has 19 amino acids. The V segment lost 1 base and the J segment 1 base; nucleotides outside the gene matches: 12. Germline CDR1 is MGHRA and CDR2 is YSYEKL. CDR3 loop: CASSQGSSSGRGGQETQYF. The CDR3 DNA is TGCGCCAGCAGCCAAGGGTCGTCTAGCGGGAGAGGGGGCCAAGAGACCCAGTACTTC.

This sequence joins TRBV6-1 and TRBJ1-1; no firm D call. V lost 1 base to trimming and J lost 0 bases, with 9 bases between them. The CDR3 contains 15 residues. Germline CDR1 and CDR2: MNHNS and SASEGT. DNA for the CDR3: TGTGCCAGCAGTGAAGGCGCGCTTTTGAACACTGAAGCTTTCTTT. Protein sequence: CASSEGALLNTEAFF.

This chain connects TRBV27 to TRBJ2-2, with 7 bases fitting TRBD2. The CDR3 extends over 13 amino acids. The J segment lost 6 bases and the V segment lost 4 bases, leaving 2 bases of the junction unmatched. Germline CDR1 MNHEY, CDR2 SMNVEV (reference sequence). CDR3 in amino acids: CASSWGGPGELFF. The CDR3 DNA is TGTGCCAGCAGTTGGGGGGGACCCGGGGAGCTGTTTTTT.

This chain joins TRBV10-3 and TRBJ2-1; TRBD1 might be the D (5 bases). The germline gives CDR1 ENHRY, CDR2 SYGVKD. Trimming cost V 4 bases and J 0 bases, with 7 bases left between them. The CDR3 sequence is 14 residues long. The chain's CDR3 is CAISGGSSYNEQFF. CDR3 nucleotides: TGTGCCATCAGTGGGGGCAGCTCCTACAATGAGCAGTTCTTC.

J is TRBJ2-5 and V is TRBV18; no clear D. Trimming took 0 bases from V and 1 from J, leaving 9 bases between them. The CDR3 is 15 residues long. The germline gives CDR1 KGHSH, CDR2 LQKENI. CDR3 region: CASSPPSMPQETQYF. DNA of the CDR3: TGTGCCAGCTCACCACCGTCAATGCCCCAAGAGACCCAGTACTTC. Based on the CDR3 plus reference TRBV18 and TRBJ2-5, the full variable domain is NAGVMQNPRHLVRRRGQEARLRCSPMKGHSHVYWYRQLPEEGLKFMVYLQKENIIDESGMPKERFSAEFPKEGPSILRIQQVVRGDSAAYFCASSPPSMPQETQYFGPGTRLLVL.

The chain is built from TRBV28 and TRBJ2-1, with 11 nucleotides matching TRBD2. Trimming at V came to 2 bases and at J to 2 bases, leaving 5 bases not matched to a gene. This CDR3 is built from 17 residues. Germline V lookup: CDR1 MDHEN, CDR2 SYDVKM. CDR3 sequence: CASSLHRTSGPYNEQFF. The CDR3 nucleotides are TGTGCCAGCAGTTTACACCGGACTAGCGGGCCCTACAATGAGCAGTTCTTC.

This clone has a single count. The rearrangement joins TRBV5-1 to TRBJ2-1; no clear D. The V gene lost 4 bases and the J gene lost 10 bases, with 15 bases spanning the gap. This CDR3 is 13 amino acids long. From germline, CDR1 is SGHRS and CDR2 YFSETQ. CDR3 sequence (DNA): TGCGCCAGCAGCCTGGGTCGTCCCGAAGAGCAGTTCTTC. Translation: CASSLGRPEEQFF.

This rearrangement joins TRBV5-6 to TRBJ1-2; 12 bases fit TRBD1. The germline gives CDR1 SGHDT, CDR2 YYEEEE. The length of the CDR3 is 16 residues. The junction had 5 bases not matched to a gene; V was cut back by 2 bases and J by 3 bases. The CDR3 nucleotides read TGTGCCAGCAGCTTACCGGGACAGGGGGCGGACTATGGCTACACCTTC. Protein: CASSLPGQGADYGYTF.

V is TRBV10-3 and J is TRBJ2-3, with 12 bases lining up with TRBD2. This CDR3 has 17 amino acids. Germline CDR1 ENHRY, CDR2 SYGVKD. The V gene end was trimmed by 3 bases and the J gene end by 0 bases; junction bases not matched to a gene: 4. CDR3 region: CAISDLAGGRSTDTQYF. CDR3 DNA sequence: TGTGCCATCAGTGACCTAGCGGGAGGGCGAAGCACAGATACGCAGTATTTT.

The rearrangement joins TRBV13 to TRBJ2-5; no clear D. This CDR3 region has 13 residues. V was trimmed by 0 bases and J by 1 base, leaving 3 bases between them. Germline V gives CDR1 PRHDT, CDR2 FYEKMQ (reference sequence). The CDR3 is CASSLGSQETQYF. CDR3 DNA sequence: TGTGCCAGCAGCTTAGGGTCCCAAGAGACCCAGTACTTC.

The J gene is TRBJ2-1, the V gene TRBV11-2, with TRBD2 as a possible D gene (6 bases). This CDR3 region has 15 residues. Per the germline V gene, CDR1 is SGHAT and CDR2 is FQNNGV. Trimming cost V 1 base and J 2 bases, with 9 bases left between them. This CDR3 is CASSLVLATYNEQFF. CDR3 bases: TGTGCCAGCAGCTTAGTGCTAGCGACCTACAATGAGCAGTTCTTC.

This rearrangement joins TRBV4-1 to TRBJ1-4, with 7 bases matching TRBD1. This CDR3 region has 14 residues. CDR1 and CDR2 (germline): MGHRA, YSYEKL. The trim removed 6 bases at V and 8 bases at J, leaving 9 bases unmatched. The CDR3 reads CASSPTGVGEKLFF. CDR3 nucleotides: TGCGCCAGCAGTCCAACAGGGGTAGGGGAAAAACTGTTTTTT.

V is TRBV27 and J is TRBJ2-3; TRBD2 might be the D (5 bases). The V and J ends lost 3 bases and 1 base respectively, with 5 bases between them. Germline lookup yields CDR1 MNHEY and CDR2 SMNVEV (reference sequence). The CDR3 extends over 13 amino acids. The DNA for the CDR3 is TGTGCCAGCAGTTTCGGGGGCACAGATACGCAGTATTTT. Residues: CASSFGGTDTQYF.

The chain is built from TRBV4-2 and TRBJ1-4, with D perhaps TRBD1 (5 bases). V was clipped by 0 bases and J by 5 bases, with 10 bases between them. The CDR3 spans 15 residues. Germline lookup yields CDR1 LGHNA and CDR2 YNFKEQ. CDR3 region: CASSQEGVRNEKLFF. The CDR3 bases are TGTGCCAGCAGCCAAGAAGGGGTGCGAAATGAAAAACTGTTTTTT.

The chain is built from TRBV9 and TRBJ2-7; the match to TRBD2 covers 11 bases. The CDR3 totals 16 residues. V lost 2 bases to trimming and J lost 2 bases; unmatched junction nucleotides: 6. Germline V lookup: CDR1 SGDLS, CDR2 YYNGEE. In DNA, the CDR3 is TGTGCCAGCAGCGTCCCCTTAGCGGGGGGGCCCTACGAGCAGTACTTC. It specifies CASSVPLAGGPYEQYF.

The chain combines TRBV9 with TRBJ1-4; D remains ambiguous. The V gene's germline CDR1 is SGDLS and CDR2 YYNGEE. The CDR3 has 15 amino acids. With 4 bases removed from V and 5 bases from J, the gap between germline ends came to 15 bases. The CDR3 spells CASSPRGGLNEKLFF. DNA of the CDR3: TGTGCCAGCAGCCCTAGAGGAGGGTTGAATGAAAAACTGTTTTTT.